Below are 32 T cell receptor beta chains sequenced from a single sample in a study of OX40 agonist ivuxolimab in advanced cancers. Sequencing used immunoSEQ multiplex PCR; TCRdb keeps in-frame clones, though not all of them. The repertoire holds more than 65,000 clones, with approximately 90% as singletons. The sample was CD4+ or CD8+ T cells sorted from blood, taken in a trial of the OX40 agonist ivuxolimab. These receptors all come from an adult with an advanced solid tumor such as melanoma, head and neck, liver or kidney cancer.

The rearrangement uses TRBV10-3 and TRBJ1-4; 7 bases line up with TRBD1. The V and J ends lost 0 bases and 0 bases, in that order; junction bases with no gene match: 4. Germline V gene data show CDR1 as ENHRY and CDR2 as SYGVKD. The CDR3 runs 17 residues. The CDR3 region has the DNA TGTGCCATCAGTGAGTCGCGACAGGGAACAACTAATGAAAAACTGTTTTTT. Translated: CAISESRQGTTNEKLFF.

The CDR3 loop is CASSPGGDRGADTQYF. The CDR3 coding sequence is TGTGCCAGCAGTCCGGGAGGGGACAGGGGTGCAGATACGCAGTATTTT. This chain links TRBV5-4 with TRBJ2-3, with 10 positions matching TRBD1. With 5 bases clipped from V and 4 bases from J, the junction kept 10 bases outside the gene matches. From germline, CDR1 is SGHNT and CDR2 YYREEE (reference sequence). The CDR3 is 16 amino acids.

The chain recombines TRBV5-1 with TRBJ2-3, with D perhaps matching TRBD2 (6 bases). Germline V gene sequence: CDR1 SGHRS, CDR2 YFSETQ. V lost 2 bases and J 0 bases, leaving 13 bases between the germline ends. This CDR3 is 16 amino acids long. In DNA form, the CDR3 reads TGCGCCAGCAGCTTTCCTCGAGCGGGCAGCACAGATACGCAGTATTTT. Translation: CASSFPRAGSTDTQYF.

V is TRBV6-5 and J is TRBJ2-7; 9 nucleotides line up with TRBD1. CDR3 length: 16 residues. Per the germline V gene, CDR1 is MNHEY and CDR2 is SVGAGI. After removal of 2 bases from V and 0 bases from J, the junction contained 5 bases not matched to a gene. CDR3 DNA: TGTGCCAGCAGTTACGGCGGGACAGGGTCCTCCTACGAGCAGTACTTC. Amino acids: CASSYGGTGSSYEQYF.

Remarks on this clone: One end of the junction fails to match germline, which may point to a read error. V gene TRBV5-4 combines with J gene TRBJ2-5; perhaps TRBD1 as D (5 bases). Germline-derived CDR1 and CDR2 are SGHNT and YYREEE (reference sequence). The CDR3 loop spans 13 amino acids. The CDR3 bases are TGTGCCAGCAGCGCAGGGTTGGTAGAGGCCCAGTACTTC. Translation: CASSAGLVEAQYF.

The chain recombines TRBV4-1 with TRBJ1-5; D gene ambiguous. V was clipped by 4 bases and J by 6 bases, with 13 bases between them. The CDR3 contains 14 residues. Germline CDR1 reads MGHRA; CDR2 reads YSYEKL. The CDR3 coding sequence is TGCGCCAGCAGCCTTAATGCACTAGTTCAGCCCCAGCATTTT. As protein: CASSLNALVQPQHF.

The chain combines TRBV5-1 with TRBJ1-6, with D uncertain. Germline CDR1 reads SGHRS; CDR2 reads YFSETQ. The CDR3 sequence is 13 residues long. V was shortened by 4 bases and J by 8 bases, with 10 bases between the two germline ends. The DNA of the CDR3 is TGCGCCAGCAGCCCCGTCGGGGATTCACCCCTCCACTTT. This codes for CASSPVGDSPLHF.

This chain links TRBV7-6 with TRBJ1-6; D remains ambiguous. CDR3 length: 12 amino acids. The V end was cut by 2 bases, the J end by 11 bases, with 7 bases between. Germline assignment: CDR1 SGHVS and CDR2 FNYEAQ. The CDR3 DNA reads as TGTGCCAGCAGCTTACCTGGTGCACCCCTCCACTTT. It encodes CASSLPGAPLHF.

V is TRBV5-6 and J is TRBJ1-1; tentatively, D is TRBD1 (6 bases). CDR1 and CDR2 from the germline V gene are SGHDT and YYEEEE. The CDR3 length is 13 residues. Trimming took off 1 base at V and 5 bases at J, with 9 bases between the two ends. CDR3: CASSLPQGTEAFF. The CDR3 DNA reads TGTGCCAGCAGCTTGCCCCAGGGGACTGAAGCTTTCTTT.

This sequence joins TRBV5-6 and TRBJ1-4; TRBD1 is a possible D gene (5 bases). This CDR3 is 13 amino acids long. V lost 4 bases and J lost 7, with 11 bases in between. Germline V CDR1 and CDR2: SGHDT, YYEEEE. The CDR3 DNA reads TGTGCCAGCAGCCGGGGGACGGGTGAAAAACTGTTTTTT. It yields the protein CASSRGTGEKLFF.

J is TRBJ2-1 and V is TRBV29-1; D unresolved. V gave up 7 bases and J gave up 1 base, with 11 bases separating them. Germline assignment: CDR1 SQVTM and CDR2 ANQGSEA. CDR3 length: 13 residues. CDR3 loop: CSAVKGSYNEQFF. The CDR3 region has the DNA TGCAGCGCTGTTAAAGGATCCTACAATGAGCAGTTCTTC.

In this sample, this clone turned up a few times. This chain uses TRBV7-9 with TRBJ1-6; unclear D gene. CDR3 length: 13 amino acids. Germline CDR1 is SEHNR and CDR2 is FQNEAQ (reference sequence). Trimming pared 1 base from V and 12 bases from J, leaving 10 bases between. CDR3 DNA: TGTGCCAGCAGCTTAGGAACCGTTCAACCCCTCCACTTT. Protein sequence: CASSLGTVQPLHF.

This chain links TRBV18 with TRBJ1-3, with D maybe TRBD1 (5 bases). Germline CDR1 is KGHSH and CDR2 is LQKENI. The CDR3 totals 17 residues. Trimming left V 5 bases short and J 0 bases short, with 17 bases between. CDR3: CASSNFPGPSSGNTIYF. The CDR3 region has the DNA TGTGCCAGCTCAAACTTTCCGGGACCGAGCTCTGGAAACACCATATATTTT.

The rearrangement links TRBV9 to TRBJ2-2, with D unresolved. Germline CDR1 SGDLS, CDR2 YYNGEE. The germline V and J ends were trimmed by 5 bases and 4 bases, with 12 bases remaining between them. CDR3 length equals 14 residues. DNA of the CDR3: TGTGCCAGCAGAGAGGTCCCTACCACCGGGGAGCTGTTTTTT. This sequence encodes CASREVPTTGELFF.

This clone was observed a single time. This chain uses TRBV30 with TRBJ1-4; no definite D call. The CDR3 has 16 amino acids. The germline V and J ends were trimmed by 1 base and 9 bases, with 21 bases remaining between them. Per germline, CDR1 GTSNPN and CDR2 SVGIG (reference sequence). The chain's CDR3 is CAWSEMAAARMKKLFF. For the CDR3, the DNA is TGTGCCTGGAGTGAAATGGCGGCAGCTAGAATGAAAAAACTGTTTTTT. Based on the CDR3 plus reference TRBV30 and TRBJ1-4, the full variable domain is SQTIHQWPATLVQPVGSPLSLECTVEGTSNPNLYWYRQAAGRGLQLLFYSVGIGQISSEVPQNLSASRPQDRQFILSSKKLLLSDSGFYLCAWSEMAAARMKKLFFGSGTQLSVL.

This clone was found once. The rearrangement links TRBV30 to TRBJ1-1; unclear D gene. CDR1 GTSNPN and CDR2 SVGIG come from the germline V gene (reference sequence). V was clipped by 2 bases and J by 1 base, with 11 bases between them. This CDR3 has 14 amino acids. CDR3 sequence (DNA): TGTGCCTGGAGTTTATTGACGGGGAACACTGAAGCTTTCTTT. It specifies CAWSLLTGNTEAFF.

This chain uses TRBV7-9 with TRBJ2-2; D is possibly TRBD1 or TRBD2 (7 bases each). V lost 8 bases and J 0 bases, leaving 16 bases between the germline ends. CDR3 size: 16 residues. Germline V gene data show CDR1 as SEHNR and CDR2 as FQNEAQ (reference sequence). CDR3 nucleotides: TGTGCCAGCGCTCTGGGAGGGGGCGCGAACACCGGGGAGCTGTTTTTT. It codes for CASALGGGANTGELFF.

In its sample, this clone was seen once. V is TRBV30 and J is TRBJ2-3; tentatively, D is TRBD2 (7 bases). Per the germline V gene, CDR1 is GTSNPN and CDR2 is SVGIG (reference sequence). The ends were cut back, 8 bases at V and 2 bases at J, with 20 bases in the middle. This CDR3 has 15 amino acids. CDR3 amino acids: CALEQGGRATDTQYF. CDR3 coding DNA: TGTGCCCTCGAACAGGGAGGGAGGGCCACAGATACGCAGTATTTT.

The V and J genes are TRBV11-2 and TRBJ1-6; D might be TRBD1 (5 bases). CDR3 length equals 12 residues. Germline-derived CDR1 and CDR2 are SGHAT and FQNNGV. V was clipped by 4 bases and J by 11 bases, with 9 bases between them. The CDR3 sequence is CASSSGTTPLHF. The DNA of the CDR3 is TGTGCCAGCAGCTCAGGGACGACACCCCTCCACTTT.

This chain connects TRBV5-6 to TRBJ1-4; D remains ambiguous. Germline CDR1 is SGHDT and CDR2 is YYEEEE. This CDR3 comprises 13 residues. V was cut by 1 base and J by 7 bases, with 8 bases left in between. The CDR3 here is CASSLMQGEKLFF. The CDR3 region has the DNA TGTGCCAGCAGCTTGATGCAAGGTGAAAAACTGTTTTTT.

About this clone: One end of the junction does not line up with germline, which may come from a read error. The chain carries TRBV5-4 and TRBJ2-5, with unresolved D. Germline CDR1 SGHNT, CDR2 YYREEE (reference sequence). This CDR3 has 13 residues. The CDR3: CASRLVGSETQYF. For the CDR3, the DNA is TGTGCCAGCCGCTTGGTGGGCTCGGAGACCCAGTACTTC.

This chain uses TRBV12-2 with TRBJ2-2. TRBV12-2 is a pseudogene. The CDR3 covers 16 residues. The CDR3 here is CASRLPREQYPGELFF. CDR3 DNA sequence: TGTGCAAGTCGCTTGCCCCGAGAACAATACCCCGGGGAGCTGTTTTTT.

The V call is TRBV30, the J call TRBJ1-4; D unresolved. Germline CDR1 is GTSNPN and CDR2 is SVGIG (reference sequence). CDR3 size: 13 residues. Trimming removed 2 bases from V and 8 bases from J, with 12 bases in between. In nucleotides, the CDR3 is TGTGCCTGGAGTCGTGGGGTCGGGGAAAAACTGTTTTTT. Protein product: CAWSRGVGEKLFF.

This chain connects TRBV7-9 to TRBJ1-5; D possibly corresponds to TRBD1 (6 bases). The CDR3 sequence is 17 residues long. The V end lost 5 bases, the J end lost 3 bases, and 20 bases lay between the germline ends. Germline values: CDR1 SEHNR, CDR2 FQNEAQ (reference sequence). CDR3 nucleotides: TGTGCCAGCAGCCCTTCATTCTGGCAGGGGATCAATCAGCCCCAGCATTTT. It specifies CASSPSFWQGINQPQHF.

The chain carries TRBV10-2 and TRBJ2-5; no definite D call. Between the trimmed V and J ends, which lost 2 bases and 4 bases, there was a span of 2 bases. Germline-derived CDR1 and CDR2 are WSHSY and SAAADI. This CDR3 is 11 amino acids long. CDR3 sequence (DNA): TGCGCCAGCAGTGAGCTAGAGACCCAGTACTTC. Encoded protein: CASSELETQYF.

The rearrangement links TRBV6-1 to TRBJ2-1; D uncertain. CDR1 is MNHNS and CDR2 is SASEGT in the germline V gene. This CDR3 spans 13 amino acids. V was cut by 0 bases and J by 11 bases, with 11 bases left in between. As DNA, the CDR3 is TGTGCCAGCAGTGAAGCTCGAACAGAGAAGCAGTTCTTC. Protein product: CASSEARTEKQFF.

The gene calls are TRBV30 and TRBJ1-6, with D possibly matching TRBD1 (5 bases). V was clipped by 1 base and J by 7 bases, with 8 bases between them. Germline V lookup: CDR1 GTSNPN, CDR2 SVGIG (reference sequence). The CDR3 is 13 amino acids. The CDR3, as DNA: TGTGCCTGGAGTGAGGGACGGAATTCACCCCTCCACTTT. It codes for CAWSEGRNSPLHF.

The chain links TRBV6-1 to TRBJ1-2, with D hard to call. Trimming took 9 bases from V and 8 from J, leaving 13 bases between them. This CDR3 has 11 amino acids. CDR1 and CDR2 (germline): MNHNS, SASEGT. CDR3 sequence: CASGNSNGYTF. The CDR3 DNA is TGTGCCAGTGGGAACTCGAACGGCTACACCTTC.

This chain joins TRBV9 and TRBJ1-4; D is unresolved. CDR1 and CDR2 (germline): SGDLS, YYNGEE. Deletions cut 0 bases from V and 4 bases from J, with 13 bases between. The CDR3 runs 16 residues. The CDR3 sequence is CASSVGPGKNNEKLFF. CDR3 DNA: TGTGCCAGCAGCGTAGGGCCGGGGAAAAATAATGAAAAACTGTTTTTT.

Here the CDR3 reads CASSWNTGPTGDEAFF. The CDR3 DNA sequence: TGTGCCAGCAGCTGGAACACCGGGCCTACCGGAGATGAAGCTTTCTTT. The chain couples TRBV5-6 to TRBJ1-1; D remains unclear. The CDR3 is 16 amino acids. The germline CDR1 and CDR2 sequences are SGHDT and YYEEEE. Trimming removed 3 bases at V and 7 bases at J, with 22 bases between.

In this sample, this clone turned up once. This chain joins TRBV19 and TRBJ1-1; D gene uncertain. This CDR3 spans 14 amino acids. Looked up from germline, CDR1 is LNHDA and CDR2 is SQIVND (reference sequence). V lost 3 bases and J lost 0, with 8 bases in between. The CDR3 region is CASSIFGVNTEAFF. CDR3 bases: TGTGCCAGTAGTATTTTTGGGGTGAACACTGAAGCTTTCTTT.

This clone has only one observation. The chain combines TRBV5-1 with TRBJ2-2; D remains unclear. Per germline, CDR1 SGHRS and CDR2 YFSETQ. This CDR3 has 13 amino acids. The V end was cut by 0 bases, the J end by 5 bases, with 5 bases between. The CDR3, as DNA: TGCGCCAGCAGCTTGGATTGGACCGGGGAGCTGTTTTTT. Translation gives CASSLDWTGELFF.